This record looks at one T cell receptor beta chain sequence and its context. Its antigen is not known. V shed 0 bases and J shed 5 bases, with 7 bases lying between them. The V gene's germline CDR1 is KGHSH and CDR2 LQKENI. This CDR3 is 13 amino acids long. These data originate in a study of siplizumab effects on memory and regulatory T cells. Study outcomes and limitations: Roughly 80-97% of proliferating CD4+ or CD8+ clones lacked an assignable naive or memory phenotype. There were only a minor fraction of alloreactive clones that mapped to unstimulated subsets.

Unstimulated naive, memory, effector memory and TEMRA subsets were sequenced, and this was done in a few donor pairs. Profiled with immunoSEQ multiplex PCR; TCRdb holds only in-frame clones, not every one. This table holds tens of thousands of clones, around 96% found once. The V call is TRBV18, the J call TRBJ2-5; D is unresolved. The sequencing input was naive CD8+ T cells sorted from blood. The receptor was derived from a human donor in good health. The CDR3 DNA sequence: TGTGCCAGCTCACCACCGACGGAGGAGACCCAGTACTTC. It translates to CASSPPTEETQYF.